These T cell receptor beta chains were read from a single sample in a study of T cells expressing NK-cell markers. With the 5' RACE reads reprocessed, TCRdb shows one record per CDR3 protein and no DNA. This repertoire includes about 390,000 distinct CDR3 sequences. Sequencing was performed on blood T cells: a sorted CD56 or NKG2C T cell subset, CD4+ or CD8+ T cells, or bulk PBMC T cells (not recorded which). The receptors were gathered from a woman aged 45-59 years in good health. Both conserved end residues are part of each CDR3. Each record gives: V gene, J gene, CDR3 protein.

TRBV5-5,TRBJ2-3,CASSSLGGRGADTQYF
TRBV20-1,TRBJ1-2,CSVLTGEYGYTF
TRBV18,TRBJ2-1,CASSPPAVNEQFF
TRBV19,TRBJ2-5,CASSMTGGGGTQYF
TRBV12-3/TRBV12-4,TRBJ1-5,CASSDTPGLGYNQPQHF
TRBV10-2,TRBJ2-7,CASSESRQAEQYF
TRBV4-1,TRBJ2-1,CASRTGMNEQFF
TRBV5-6,TRBJ2-2,CASRRRTSGSSAGELFF
TRBV12-3/TRBV12-4,TRBJ2-3,CASSFAGSTDTQYF
TRBV28,TRBJ2-7,CASSLLGQGYEQYF
TRBV20-1,TRBJ1-1,CSARAIWGTEAFF
TRBV30,TRBJ2-2,CAWSDSVRVYTGELFF
TRBV6-4,TRBJ2-1,CASSERASYNEQFF
TRBV12-3/TRBV12-4,TRBJ2-3,CASSFNGVTDTQYF
TRBV18,TRBJ2-2,CASSRDTGELFF
TRBV20-1,TRBJ1-2,CSAGGGLGYGYTF
TRBV4-1,TRBJ1-1,CASSQDTQAVNTEAFF
TRBV7-9,TRBJ2-1,CASSFGGRVYNEQFF
TRBV5-1,TRBJ1-1,CASSHGQGRMNTEAFF
TRBV19,TRBJ2-1,CASGKGGSYNEQFF
TRBV12-5,TRBJ2-7,CASGPGTQAYEQYF
TRBV7-7,TRBJ2-3,CASSPSPSTDTQYF
TRBV7-9,TRBJ2-5,CASSPRPGQKKKAQETQYF
TRBV10-1,TRBJ2-5,CASSESTETQYF
TRBV6-5,TRBJ2-7,CASSPRGYEQYF
TRBV3-1,TRBJ2-5,CAGSYSGSLIETQYF
TRBV15,TRBJ2-1,CATSQGAGKDEQFF
TRBV2,TRBJ2-5,CASIIGLRETQYF
TRBV7-8,TRBJ1-5,CASSLVQARSNQPQHF
TRBV5-1,TRBJ2-1,CASRGGPAMDEQFF
TRBV4-1,TRBJ2-1,CASSQETRSGEQFF
TRBV3-1,TRBJ2-2,CASSRPGLAVPGELFF
TRBV10-2,TRBJ1-5,CASSERRQPQHF
TRBV10-3,TRBJ2-7,CAISGLADSYEQYF
TRBV5-1,TRBJ2-1,CASGLTSGKKNEQFF
TRBV5-1,TRBJ2-1,CASSPYHRTSLKVFYNEQFF
TRBV5-1,TRBJ1-5,CASSAQGGSNQPQHF
TRBV18,TRBJ2-1,CASSSERYNEQFF
TRBV25-1,TRBJ2-7,CASSGWDRTYEQYF
TRBV19,TRBJ1-2,CASSPPSRVYGYTF
TRBV7-9,TRBJ2-1,CASSGRGQINEQFF
TRBV6-5,TRBJ2-3,CASSYSRGTDTQYF
TRBV5-1,TRBJ2-2,CASSQYRQGTGELFF
TRBV5-6,TRBJ1-1,CASSFYDRTNTEAFF
TRBV20-1,TRBJ1-5,CSARETGGSNQPQHF
TRBV24-1,TRBJ2-3,CATSEDDRDTQYF
TRBV29-1,TRBJ1-4,CSAVQGREKLFF
TRBV6-5,TRBJ2-1,CASSPGLAVNNEQFF
TRBV9,TRBJ2-1,CASTPGGGGLNEQFF
TRBV20-1,TRBJ2-2,CSARDREGSNTGELFF
TRBV6-1,TRBJ1-3,CASSEVWNRNTIYF
TRBV12-3/TRBV12-4,TRBJ1-6,CASGSRATVSPLHF
TRBV5-4,TRBJ2-3,CASSSGLAGGPTDTQYF
TRBV12-3/TRBV12-4,TRBJ2-2,CASSFAGEWTGELFF
TRBV4-2,TRBJ2-1,CASSQDFRRGRQTRNNEQFF
TRBV5-1,TRBJ2-1,CASSWGGGPSYNEQFF
TRBV14,TRBJ2-1,CASSQRTSAGEQFF